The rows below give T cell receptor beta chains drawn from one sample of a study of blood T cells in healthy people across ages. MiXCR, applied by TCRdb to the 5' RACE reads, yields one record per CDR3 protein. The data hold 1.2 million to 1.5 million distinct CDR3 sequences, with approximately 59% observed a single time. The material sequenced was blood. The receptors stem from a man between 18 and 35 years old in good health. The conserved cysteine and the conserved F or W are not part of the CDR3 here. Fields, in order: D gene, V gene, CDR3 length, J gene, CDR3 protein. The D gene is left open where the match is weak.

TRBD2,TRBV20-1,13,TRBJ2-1,SVEGSSGGYNEQF
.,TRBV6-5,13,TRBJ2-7,ASSTLEQGTYEQY
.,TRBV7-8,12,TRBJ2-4,ASSVERLASWQY
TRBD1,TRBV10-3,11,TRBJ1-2,ATGQELNYGYT
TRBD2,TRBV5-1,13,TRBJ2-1,ASSLGLAGKETQF
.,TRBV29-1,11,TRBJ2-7,SVNLLSSYEQY
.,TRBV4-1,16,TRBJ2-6,ASSQGRLENSGANALT
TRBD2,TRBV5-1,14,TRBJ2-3,PSSLGTTTSTDTQY
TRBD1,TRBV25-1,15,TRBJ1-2,ASRGQAPTDAFYGYT
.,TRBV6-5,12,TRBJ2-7,ASSIGTANYEQY
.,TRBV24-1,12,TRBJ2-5,ATSDLGPRETQY
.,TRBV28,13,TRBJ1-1,ASSLMGGRWTEAF
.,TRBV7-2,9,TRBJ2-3,AGVIGDTQY
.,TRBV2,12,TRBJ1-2,ASSGGEGGYGYT
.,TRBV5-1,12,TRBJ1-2,ASSLDVSLYGYT
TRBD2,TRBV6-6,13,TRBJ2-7,ASGLAGDLSYEQY
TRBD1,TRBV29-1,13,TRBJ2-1,SVPLVGDSHNEQF
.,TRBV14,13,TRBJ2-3,ASSQDGGRTDTQY
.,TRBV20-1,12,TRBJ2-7,SARDGVGYYEQY
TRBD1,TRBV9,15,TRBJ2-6,ASSAGTGGPGANVLT
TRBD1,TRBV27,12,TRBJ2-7,ASSTTGLGYEQY
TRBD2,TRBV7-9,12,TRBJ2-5,ASSPTTSGETQY
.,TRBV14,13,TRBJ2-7,ASSLLGSEVYEQY
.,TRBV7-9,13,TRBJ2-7,ASSLKGPKAHEQY
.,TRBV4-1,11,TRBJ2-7,ASSHSPVYEQY
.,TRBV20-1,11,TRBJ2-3,SVPGASTDTQY
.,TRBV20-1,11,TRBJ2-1,SAQPGLYIEQF
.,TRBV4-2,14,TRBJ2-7,ASSQDGTSSDGEQY
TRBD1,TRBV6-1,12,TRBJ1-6,ASSEETGRSPLH
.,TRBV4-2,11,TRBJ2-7,ASSQDGGFEQY
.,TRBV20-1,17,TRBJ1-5,SARALPGRTDVGNQPQH
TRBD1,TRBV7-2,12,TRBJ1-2,ASSFGQDNYGYT
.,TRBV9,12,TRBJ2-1,ASSYTVSYNEQF
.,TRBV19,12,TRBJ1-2,ASSIGQSNYGYT
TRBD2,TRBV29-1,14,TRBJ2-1,SVEDWLAAPNGGQF
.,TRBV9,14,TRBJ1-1,ASSVQMGQLNTEAF
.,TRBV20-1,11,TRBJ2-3,SARDETGHTQY
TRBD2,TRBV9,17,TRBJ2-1,ASSDGTSGGRSSYNEQF
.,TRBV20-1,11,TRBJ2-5,SAPRGVQETQY
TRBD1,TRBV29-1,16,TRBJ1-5,SEGKVDREVDCNQPQH
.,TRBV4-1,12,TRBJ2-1,ASTRAGAGNEQF
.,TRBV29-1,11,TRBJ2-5,SNAKSGGETQY
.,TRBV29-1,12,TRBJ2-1,SVEGRDADDEQF
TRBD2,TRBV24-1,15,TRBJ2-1,ATSDSAAGFSYNEQF
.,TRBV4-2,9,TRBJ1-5,ASGQNWPQH
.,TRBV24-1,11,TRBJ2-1,ATSDGGWDEQF
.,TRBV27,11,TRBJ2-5,ASSSDTPGEQY
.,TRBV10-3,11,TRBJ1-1,AISARTDTEAF
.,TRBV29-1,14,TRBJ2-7,SVVSSNGRDFYEQY
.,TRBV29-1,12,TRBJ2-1,SVERDFSYNEQF
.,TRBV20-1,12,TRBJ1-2,SARDIVLADGYT
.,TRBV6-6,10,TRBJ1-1,ASSNVAYEAF
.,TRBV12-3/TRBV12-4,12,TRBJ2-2,ASSYRVDGGELF
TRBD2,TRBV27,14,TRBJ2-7,ASSLGIGGGAHEQY